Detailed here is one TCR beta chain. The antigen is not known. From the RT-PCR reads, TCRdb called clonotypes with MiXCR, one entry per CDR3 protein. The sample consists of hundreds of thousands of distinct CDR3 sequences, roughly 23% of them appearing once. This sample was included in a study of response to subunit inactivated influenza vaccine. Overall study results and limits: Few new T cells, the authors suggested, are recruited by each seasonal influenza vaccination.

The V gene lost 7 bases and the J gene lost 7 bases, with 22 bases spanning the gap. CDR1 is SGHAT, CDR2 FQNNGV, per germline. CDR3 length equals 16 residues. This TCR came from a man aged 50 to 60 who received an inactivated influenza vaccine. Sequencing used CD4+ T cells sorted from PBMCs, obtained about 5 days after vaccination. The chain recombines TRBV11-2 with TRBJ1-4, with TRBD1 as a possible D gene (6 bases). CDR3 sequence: CASTKGSGTSGEKLFF. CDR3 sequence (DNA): TGTGCCAGCACCAAGGGGTCGGGGACATCGGGTGAAAAACTGTTTTTT.